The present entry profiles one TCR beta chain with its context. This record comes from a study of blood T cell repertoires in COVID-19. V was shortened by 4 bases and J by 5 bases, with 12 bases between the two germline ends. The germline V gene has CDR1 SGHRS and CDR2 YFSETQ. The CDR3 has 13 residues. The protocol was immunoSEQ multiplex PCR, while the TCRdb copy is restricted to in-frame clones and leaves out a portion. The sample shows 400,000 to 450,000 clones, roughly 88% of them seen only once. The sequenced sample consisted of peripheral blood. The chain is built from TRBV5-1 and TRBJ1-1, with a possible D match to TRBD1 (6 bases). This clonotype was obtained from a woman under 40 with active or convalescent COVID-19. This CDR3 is CASSPDSRTEAFF. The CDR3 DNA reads TGCGCCAGCAGCCCGGACAGTCGAACTGAAGCTTTCTTT.